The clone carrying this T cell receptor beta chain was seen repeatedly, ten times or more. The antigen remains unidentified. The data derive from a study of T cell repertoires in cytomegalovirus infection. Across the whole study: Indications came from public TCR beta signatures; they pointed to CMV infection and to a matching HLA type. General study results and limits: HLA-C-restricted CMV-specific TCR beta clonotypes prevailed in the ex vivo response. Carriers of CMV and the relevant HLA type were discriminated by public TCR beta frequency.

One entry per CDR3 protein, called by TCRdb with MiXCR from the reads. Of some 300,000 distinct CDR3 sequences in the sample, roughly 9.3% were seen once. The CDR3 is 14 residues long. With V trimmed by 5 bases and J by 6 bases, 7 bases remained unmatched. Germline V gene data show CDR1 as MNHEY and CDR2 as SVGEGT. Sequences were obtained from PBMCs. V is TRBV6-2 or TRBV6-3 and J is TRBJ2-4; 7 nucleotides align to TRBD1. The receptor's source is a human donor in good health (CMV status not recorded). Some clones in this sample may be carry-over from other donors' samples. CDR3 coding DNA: TGTGCCAGCAGTAGGGACAGTAACGGAAACATTCAGTACTTC. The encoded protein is CASSRDSNGNIQYF.